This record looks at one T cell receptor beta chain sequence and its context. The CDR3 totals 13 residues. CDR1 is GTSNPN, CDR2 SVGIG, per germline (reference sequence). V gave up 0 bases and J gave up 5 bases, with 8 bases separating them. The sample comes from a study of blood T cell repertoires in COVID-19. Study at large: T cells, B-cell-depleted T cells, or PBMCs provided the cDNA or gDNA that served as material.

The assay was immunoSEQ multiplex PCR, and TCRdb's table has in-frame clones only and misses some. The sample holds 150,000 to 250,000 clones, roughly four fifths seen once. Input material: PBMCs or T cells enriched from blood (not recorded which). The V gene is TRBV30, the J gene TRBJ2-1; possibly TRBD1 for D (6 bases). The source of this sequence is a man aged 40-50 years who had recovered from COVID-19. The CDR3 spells CAWSVQGNNEQFF. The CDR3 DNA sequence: TGTGCCTGGAGTGTACAGGGTAACAATGAGCAGTTCTTC.